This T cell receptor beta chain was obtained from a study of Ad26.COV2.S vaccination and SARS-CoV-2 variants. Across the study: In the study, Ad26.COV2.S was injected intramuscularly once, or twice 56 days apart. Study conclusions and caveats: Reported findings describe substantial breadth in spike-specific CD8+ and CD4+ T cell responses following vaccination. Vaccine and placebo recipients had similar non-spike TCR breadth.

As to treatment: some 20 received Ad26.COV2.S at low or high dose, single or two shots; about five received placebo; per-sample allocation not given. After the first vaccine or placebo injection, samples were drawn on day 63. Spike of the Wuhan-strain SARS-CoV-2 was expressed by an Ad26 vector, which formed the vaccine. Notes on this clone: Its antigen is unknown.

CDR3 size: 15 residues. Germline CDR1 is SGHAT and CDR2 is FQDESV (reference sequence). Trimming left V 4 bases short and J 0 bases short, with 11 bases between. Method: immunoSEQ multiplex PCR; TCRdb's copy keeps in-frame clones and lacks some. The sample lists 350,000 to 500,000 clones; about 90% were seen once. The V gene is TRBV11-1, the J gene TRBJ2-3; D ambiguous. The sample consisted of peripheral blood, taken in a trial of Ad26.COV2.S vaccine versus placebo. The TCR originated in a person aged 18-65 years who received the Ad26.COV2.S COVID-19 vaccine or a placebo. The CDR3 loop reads CASSYLPRSTDTQYF. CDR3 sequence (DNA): TGTGCCAGCAGCTACCTCCCGAGGAGCACAGATACGCAGTATTTT. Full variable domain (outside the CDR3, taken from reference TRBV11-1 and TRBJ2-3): EAEVAQSPRYKITEKSQAVAFWCDPISGHATLYWYRQILGQGPELLVQFQDESVVDDSQLPKDRFSAERLKGVDSTLKIQPAELGDSAMYLCASSYLPRSTDTQYFGPGTRLTVL.